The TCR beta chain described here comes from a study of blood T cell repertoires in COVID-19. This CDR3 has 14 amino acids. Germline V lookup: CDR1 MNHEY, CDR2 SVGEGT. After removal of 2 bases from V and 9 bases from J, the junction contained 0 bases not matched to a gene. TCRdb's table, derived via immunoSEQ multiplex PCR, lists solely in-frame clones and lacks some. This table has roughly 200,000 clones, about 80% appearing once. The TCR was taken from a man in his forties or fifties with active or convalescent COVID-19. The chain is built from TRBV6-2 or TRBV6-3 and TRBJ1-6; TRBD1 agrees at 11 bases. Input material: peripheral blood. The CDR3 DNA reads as TGTGCCAGCAGTTACGGACAGGGGGCTTCACCCCTCCACTTT. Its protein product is CASSYGQGASPLHF.